These 2 T cell receptor beta chains came from one sample sequenced in a study of cytomegalovirus exposure and HLA in healthy donors listed by TCRdb under 2017. Library generation was performed with the immunoSEQ multiplex PCR assay. Sourced from immuneACCESS, this table was stored by TCRdb with only in-frame sequences that have V and J called. A share of the clones is absent; for the studies checked, an unresolved V gene accounts for under half, and the remainder has no known explanation. Here the sample has 86,000 or so clones; about 96% occur a single time. The ten largest clones add up to approximately 1.5% of the sample. Sequencing was performed on PBMCs. The receptors were gathered from a man aged 18-30 years in good health and CMV-seropositive.

The rearrangement links TRBV9 to TRBJ2-2; the D gene is possibly TRBD2 (5 bases). Trimming removed 1 base from V and 6 bases from J, with 10 bases in between. There are 14 residues in the CDR3. CDR1 is SGDLS, CDR2 YYNGEE, per germline. DNA of the CDR3: TGTGCCAGCAGCGTAATACTAGATTCCGGGGAGCTGTTTTTT. Amino acid sequence: CASSVILDSGELFF.

The gene calls are TRBV7-6 and TRBJ2-1; 13 bases are a match to TRBD2. The CDR3 has 14 amino acids. The V segment lost 2 bases and the J segment 15 bases; nucleotides outside the gene matches: 7. CDR1 SGHVS and CDR2 FNYEAQ come from the germline V gene. This CDR3 is CASSLTSGRAHWFF. The CDR3 region has the DNA TGTGCCAGCAGCTTAACTAGCGGGAGGGCCCATTGGTTCTTC.